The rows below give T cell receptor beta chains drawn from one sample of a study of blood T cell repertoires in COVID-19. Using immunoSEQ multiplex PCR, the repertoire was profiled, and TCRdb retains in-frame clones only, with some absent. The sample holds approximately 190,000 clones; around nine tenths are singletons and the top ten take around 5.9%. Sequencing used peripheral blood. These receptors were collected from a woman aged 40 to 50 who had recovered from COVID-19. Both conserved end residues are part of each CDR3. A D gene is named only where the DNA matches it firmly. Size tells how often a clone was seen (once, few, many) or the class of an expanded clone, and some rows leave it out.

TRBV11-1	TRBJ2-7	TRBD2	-	CASSYSGSNEQYF	TGTGCCAGCAGTTATAGCGGGAGTAACGAGCAGTACTTC
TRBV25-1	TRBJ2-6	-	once	CASSTGHTSGANVLTF	TGTGCCAGCAGTACTGGACACACCTCTGGGGCCAACGTCCTGACTTTC
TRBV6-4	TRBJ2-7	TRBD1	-	CASSPGQASYEQYF	TGTGCCAGCAGTCCGGGACAGGCCTCCTACGAGCAGTACTTC
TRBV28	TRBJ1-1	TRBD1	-	CASSFNELIYKGASEAFF	TGTGCCAGCAGTTTCAACGAACTAATTTACAAGGGGGCCTCTGAAGCTTTCTTT
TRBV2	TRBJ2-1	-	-	CASRPGSNEQFF	TGTGCCAGCAGACCGGGGAGCAATGAGCAGTTCTTC
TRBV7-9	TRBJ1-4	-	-	CASSLRGQTTTNEKLFF	TGTGCCAGCAGCTTACGAGGACAGACGACAACTAATGAAAAACTGTTTTTT
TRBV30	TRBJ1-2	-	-	CAWSQTVYGYTF	TGTGCCTGGAGCCAGACAGTGTATGGCTACACCTTC
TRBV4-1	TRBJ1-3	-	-	CASSQETQGSGNTIYF	TGCGCCAGCAGCCAAGAGACACAGGGCTCTGGAAACACCATATATTTT
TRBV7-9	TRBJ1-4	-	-	CASSVRAQATNEKLFF	TGTGCCAGCAGCGTTCGGGCACAGGCAACTAATGAAAAACTGTTTTTT
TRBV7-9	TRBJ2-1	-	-	CASSPPDRNYNEQFF	TGTGCCAGCAGCCCTCCGGACAGAAACTACAATGAGCAGTTCTTC
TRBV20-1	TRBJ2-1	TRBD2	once	CSASRREGIYNEQFF	TGCAGTGCTAGTCGGCGGGAGGGTATTTACAATGAGCAGTTCTTC
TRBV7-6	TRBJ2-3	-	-	CASSLVARSTDTQYF	TGTGCCAGCAGCTTAGTAGCGAGGAGCACAGATACGCAGTATTTT
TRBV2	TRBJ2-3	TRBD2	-	CASMVVAGWGDTQYF	TGTGCCAGCATGGTTGTAGCGGGATGGGGAGATACGCAGTATTTT
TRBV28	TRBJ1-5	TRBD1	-	CASRTGNQPQHF	TGTGCCAGCAGGACAGGGAATCAGCCCCAGCATTTT
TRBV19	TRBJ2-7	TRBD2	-	CASSIGTGGSYEQYF	TGTGCCAGTAGTATAGGAACGGGAGGGTCCTACGAGCAGTACTTC
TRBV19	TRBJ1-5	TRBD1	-	CASNVYRGPINQPQHF	TGTGCCAGTAATGTCTACAGGGGACCTATCAATCAGCCCCAGCATTTT
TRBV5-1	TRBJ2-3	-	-	CASSPGDITDTQYF	TGCGCCAGCAGCCCAGGGGATATCACAGATACGCAGTATTTT